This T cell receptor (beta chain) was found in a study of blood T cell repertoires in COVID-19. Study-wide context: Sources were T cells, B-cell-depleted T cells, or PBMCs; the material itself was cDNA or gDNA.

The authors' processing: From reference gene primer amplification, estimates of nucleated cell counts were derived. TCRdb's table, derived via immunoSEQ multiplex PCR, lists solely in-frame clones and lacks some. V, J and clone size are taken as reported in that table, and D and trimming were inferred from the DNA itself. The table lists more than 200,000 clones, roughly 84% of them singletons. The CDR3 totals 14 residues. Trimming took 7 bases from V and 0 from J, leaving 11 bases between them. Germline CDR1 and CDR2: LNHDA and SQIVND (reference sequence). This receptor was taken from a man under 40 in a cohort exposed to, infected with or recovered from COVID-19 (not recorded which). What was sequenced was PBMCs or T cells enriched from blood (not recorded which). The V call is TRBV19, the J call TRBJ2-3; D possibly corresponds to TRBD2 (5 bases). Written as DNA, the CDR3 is TGTGCCAGTACCCAGCGGAGAAGCACAGATACGCAGTATTTT. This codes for CASTQRRSTDTQYF.